These 11 T cell receptor beta chains originate from one sample sequenced in a study of early T cells in non-severe SARS-CoV-2 infection. TCRdb reprocessed the 5' RACE reads via MiXCR and lists one record per CDR3 protein. The repertoire holds 65,000 to 75,000 distinct CDR3 sequences, with around a tenth as singletons. Specimen: whole blood. Receptor source: an adult who was a healthcare worker with PCR-confirmed SARS-CoV-2 infection or an uninfected control (not recorded which).

This clonotype was recorded many times. The chain employs TRBV7-3 and TRBJ2-6, with unresolved D. Trimming shortened V by 5 bases and J by 0 bases, and 2 bases separated the two germline ends. This CDR3 region has 13 residues. Germline CDR1 is SGHTA and CDR2 is FQGTGA. The CDR3 here is CASSGSGANVLTF. CDR3 bases: TGTGCCAGCAGCGGCTCTGGGGCCAACGTCCTGACTTTC.

The table lists this clonotype with many counts. The V gene is TRBV19, the J gene TRBJ2-3, with no clear D. The CDR3 sequence is 10 residues long. V was clipped by 5 bases and J by 6 bases, with 3 bases between them. Per the germline V gene, CDR1 is LNHDA and CDR2 is SQIVND (reference sequence). The CDR3 spells CASSSDTQYF. The CDR3 bases are TGTGCCAGTAGTTCCGATACGCAGTATTTT.

On this clonotype: This may arise from a read error, as a much more abundant clone is one base away. The chain couples TRBV29-1 to TRBJ1-2, with TRBD1 matching 7 bases. The V and J ends lost 7 bases and 8 bases, in that order; junction bases with no gene match: 10. The CDR3 sequence is 12 residues long. The germline V gene has CDR1 SQVTM and CDR2 ANQGSEA. Here the CDR3 DNA reads TGCAGCGGGGGACAGTGGTCGCAGGGCTACACCTTC. This encodes CSGGQWSQGYTF.

This clonotype has at least ten counts. The V gene is TRBV6-5, the J gene TRBJ2-2, with D possibly called TRBD1 or TRBD2 (5 bases each). The CDR3 is 15 residues long. V dropped 6 bases and J dropped 4 bases, with 15 bases sitting between them. Germline V gene lookup returns CDR1 MNHEY and CDR2 SVGAGI. The CDR3 loop is CASSYDRGSTGELFF. CDR3 in DNA: TGTGCCAGCAGCTACGACAGAGGGAGCACCGGGGAGCTGTTTTTT.

This clonotype has ten or more counts. The V call is TRBV4-1, the J call TRBJ2-5; D unclear. This CDR3 contains 13 residues. From germline, CDR1 is MGHRA and CDR2 YSYEKL. Trimming removed 1 base from V and 2 bases from J, with 5 bases in between. The CDR3 loop is CASSQGVQETQYF. CDR3 DNA: TGCGCCAGCAGCCAAGGGGTACAAGAGACCCAGTACTTC.

This clonotype was seen ten or more times. The rearrangement uses TRBV4-2 and TRBJ2-1; D could derive from TRBD1 or TRBD2 (5 bases each). CDR3 length: 16 residues. Germline CDR1 reads LGHNA; CDR2 reads YNFKEQ. V lost 0 bases and J 3 bases, leaving 12 bases between the germline ends. The CDR3 protein is CASSQEAGRFYNEQFF. The CDR3 DNA reads TGTGCCAGCAGCCAAGAGGCAGGGAGATTCTACAATGAGCAGTTCTTC.

The sample holds many counts of this clonotype. This rearrangement joins TRBV6-8 to TRBJ2-5; no firm D call. The germline V and J ends were trimmed by 7 bases and 5 bases, with 11 bases remaining between them. CDR1 MNHGY and CDR2 SAAAGT come from the germline V gene. The CDR3 is 12 residues long. In DNA, the CDR3 is TGTGCCAGCACCCACGAGCACGAGACCCAGTACTTC. Translation gives CASTHEHETQYF.

There are many counts of this clonotype. V and J are TRBV19 and TRBJ2-7; 9 bases match TRBD2. V trimming: 1 base; J trimming: 7 bases; junction bases outside the gene matches: 5. In germline, CDR1 is LNHDA, CDR2 SQIVND (reference sequence). The CDR3 sequence is 14 residues long. The CDR3 sequence is CASSIVPLAGEQYF. CDR3 DNA sequence: TGTGCCAGTAGTATAGTCCCCCTAGCGGGGGAGCAGTACTTC.

The V gene is TRBV5-6, the J gene TRBJ1-1; D perhaps matches TRBD1 (6 bases). V was cut by 2 bases and J by 4 bases, with 18 bases left in between. This CDR3 comprises 16 residues. Germline-derived CDR1 and CDR2 are SGHDT and YYEEEE. This CDR3 is CASSFPGRLGGTEAFF. CDR3 DNA sequence: TGTGCCAGCAGCTTTCCAGGTCGTCTAGGGGGCACTGAAGCTTTCTTT.

The table lists this clonotype with a few counts. The chain has TRBV9 and TRBJ2-7; D call uncertain. CDR1 and CDR2 from the germline V gene are SGDLS and YYNGEE. The CDR3 runs to 11 residues. Deletions cut 4 bases from V and 7 bases from J, with 9 bases between. CDR3 DNA: TGTGCCAGCAGCCCCCGGGTTGAGCAGTACTTC. This gives the protein CASSPRVEQYF.

In its sample, this clonotype was seen a few times. The V call is TRBV4-2, the J call TRBJ1-2, with 8 nucleotides matching TRBD1. The V gene end was trimmed by 0 bases and the J gene end by 8 bases; junction bases not matched to a gene: 11. Germline V gives CDR1 LGHNA, CDR2 YNFKEQ. The CDR3 runs to 16 residues. The CDR3 region has the DNA TGTGCCAGCAGCCAAGATGGGACAGGCGGCGGGAGAGGCTACACCTTC. Translated, it gives CASSQDGTGGGRGYTF.